Presented here are 2 T cell receptor beta chains from one specimen sequenced in a study of STAT5B mutations in CD4+ large granular lymphocyte leukemia. Generated by immunoSEQ multiplex PCR, the TCRdb table keeps only in-frame clones and is missing some. Of 30,000 to 40,000 clones in the sample, less than 80% were seen once. The sample was CD4+ T cells from blood buffy coats. These receptors were obtained from a human donor in good health.

The chain couples TRBV30 to TRBJ2-7; TRBD1 matches at 9 bases. V lost 2 bases to trimming and J lost 3 bases; unmatched junction nucleotides: 5. This CDR3 is 14 amino acids long. In germline, CDR1 is GTSNPN, CDR2 SVGIG (reference sequence). In DNA, the CDR3 is TGTGCCTGGAGTCGGACAGGGGTCGGCTACGAGCAGTACTTC. This encodes CAWSRTGVGYEQYF. The variable domain in full, completed from reference TRBV30 and TRBJ2-7, reads SQTIHQWPATLVQPVGSPLSLECTVEGTSNPNLYWYRQAAGRGLQLLFYSVGIGQISSEVPQNLSASRPQDRQFILSSKKLLLSDSGFYLCAWSRTGVGYEQYFGPGTRLTVT.

This clone came up once. This chain joins TRBV5-6 and TRBJ2-3; a possible D gene is TRBD2 (6 bases). Trimming removed 0 bases at V and 2 bases at J, with 10 bases between. CDR3 length: 15 amino acids. The V gene's germline CDR1 is SGHDT and CDR2 YYEEEE. CDR3 nucleotide sequence: TGTGCCAGCAGCTTGGCTTGGGGGGTCACAGATACGCAGTATTTT. Translated, it gives CASSLAWGVTDTQYF.